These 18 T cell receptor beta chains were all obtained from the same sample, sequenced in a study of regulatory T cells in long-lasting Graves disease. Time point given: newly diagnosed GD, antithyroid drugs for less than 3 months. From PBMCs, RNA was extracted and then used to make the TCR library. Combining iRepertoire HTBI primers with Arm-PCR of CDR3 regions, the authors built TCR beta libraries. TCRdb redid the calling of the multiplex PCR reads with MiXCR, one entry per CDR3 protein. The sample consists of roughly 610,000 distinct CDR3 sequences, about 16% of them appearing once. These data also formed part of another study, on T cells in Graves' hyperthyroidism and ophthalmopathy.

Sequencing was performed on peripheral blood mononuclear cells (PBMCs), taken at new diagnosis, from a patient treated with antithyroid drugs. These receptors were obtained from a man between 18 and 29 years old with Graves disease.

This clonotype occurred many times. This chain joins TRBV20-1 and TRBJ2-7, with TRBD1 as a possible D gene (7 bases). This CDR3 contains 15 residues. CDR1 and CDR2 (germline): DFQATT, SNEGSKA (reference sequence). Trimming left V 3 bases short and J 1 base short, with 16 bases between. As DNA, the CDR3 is TGCAGTGCTAGGCGGGGACAGCAGACGTCCTACGAGCAGTACTTC. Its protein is CSARRGQQTSYEQYF.

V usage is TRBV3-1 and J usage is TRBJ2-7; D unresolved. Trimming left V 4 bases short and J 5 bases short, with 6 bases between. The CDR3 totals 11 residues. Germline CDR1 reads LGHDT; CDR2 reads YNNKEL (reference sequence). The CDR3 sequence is CASSLTHEQYF. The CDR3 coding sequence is TGTGCCAGCAGCCTGACTCACGAGCAGTACTTC.

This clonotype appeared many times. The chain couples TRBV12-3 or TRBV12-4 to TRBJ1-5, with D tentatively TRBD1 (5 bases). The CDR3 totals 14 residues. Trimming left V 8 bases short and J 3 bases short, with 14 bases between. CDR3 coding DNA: TGTGCCAGCCGCGTCGGGGGGTTCAATCAGCCCCAGCATTTT. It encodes CASRVGGFNQPQHF.

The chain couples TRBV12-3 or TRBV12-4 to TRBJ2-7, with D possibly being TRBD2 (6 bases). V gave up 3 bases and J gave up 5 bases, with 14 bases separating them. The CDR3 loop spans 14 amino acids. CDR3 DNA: TGTGCCAGCAGTTTCGGGACTCCGGGCAACGAGCAGTACTTC. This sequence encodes CASSFGTPGNEQYF.

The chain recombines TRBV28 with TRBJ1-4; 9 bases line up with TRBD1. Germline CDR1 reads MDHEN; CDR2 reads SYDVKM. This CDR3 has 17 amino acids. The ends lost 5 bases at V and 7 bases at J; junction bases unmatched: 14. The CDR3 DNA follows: TGTGCCAGCAGTCGTCCGGGCTTGGGACAGGGAAGTGAAAAACTGTTTTTT. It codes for CASSRPGLGQGSEKLFF.

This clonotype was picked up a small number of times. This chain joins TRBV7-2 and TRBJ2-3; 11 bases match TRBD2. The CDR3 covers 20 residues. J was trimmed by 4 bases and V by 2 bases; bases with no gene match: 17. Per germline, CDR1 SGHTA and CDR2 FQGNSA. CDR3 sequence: CASSLFPVGITSGSSDTQYF. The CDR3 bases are TGTGCCAGCAGCTTATTCCCCGTGGGGATAACTAGCGGGAGCTCAGATACGCAGTATTTT.

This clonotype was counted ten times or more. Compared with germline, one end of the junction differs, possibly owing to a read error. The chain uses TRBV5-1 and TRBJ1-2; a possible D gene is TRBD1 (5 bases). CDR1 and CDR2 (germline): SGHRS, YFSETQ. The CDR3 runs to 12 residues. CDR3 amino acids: CASSLDTYGYTF. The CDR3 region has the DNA TGTGCCAGCAGTTTGGACACTTATGGCTACACCTTC.

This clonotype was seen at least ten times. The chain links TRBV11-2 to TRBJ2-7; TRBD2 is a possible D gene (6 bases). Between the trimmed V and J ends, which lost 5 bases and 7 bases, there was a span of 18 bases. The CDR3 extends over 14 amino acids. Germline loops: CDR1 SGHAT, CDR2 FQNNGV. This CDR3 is CASSLLRLGNEQYF. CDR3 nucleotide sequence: TGTGCCAGCAGCCTATTAAGACTAGGGAATGAGCAGTACTTC.

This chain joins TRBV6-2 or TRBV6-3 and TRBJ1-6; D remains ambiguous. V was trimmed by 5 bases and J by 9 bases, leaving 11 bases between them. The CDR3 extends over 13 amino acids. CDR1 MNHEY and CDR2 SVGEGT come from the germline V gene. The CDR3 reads CASSEIHRSPLHF. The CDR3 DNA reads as TGTGCCAGCAGTGAAATCCACCGTTCACCCCTCCACTTT.

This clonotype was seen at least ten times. For the CDR3, the DNA is TGTGCCAGCAGTTTAGTGGGACACAGGACCTACGAGCAGTACTTC. Protein sequence: CASSLVGHRTYEQYF. This chain connects TRBV28 to TRBJ2-7; possible D gene TRBD1, 6 bases. The CDR3 has 15 amino acids. Germline CDR1 reads MDHEN; CDR2 reads SYDVKM. The ends were cut back, 2 bases at V and 2 bases at J, with 13 bases in the middle.

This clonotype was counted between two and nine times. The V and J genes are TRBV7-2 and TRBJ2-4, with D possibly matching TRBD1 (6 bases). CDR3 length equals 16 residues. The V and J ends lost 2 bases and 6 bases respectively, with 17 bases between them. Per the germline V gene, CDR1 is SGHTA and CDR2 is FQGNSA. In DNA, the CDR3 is TGTGCCAGCAGCTTAAACCCCAGGGCCAGGGGAAACATTCAGTACTTC. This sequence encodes CASSLNPRARGNIQYF.

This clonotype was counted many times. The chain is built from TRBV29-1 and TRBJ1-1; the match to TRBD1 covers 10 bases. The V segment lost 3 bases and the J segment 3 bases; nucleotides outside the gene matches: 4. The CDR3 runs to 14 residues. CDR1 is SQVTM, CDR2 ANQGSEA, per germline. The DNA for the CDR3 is TGCAGCGTTGAGGTAGGACAGGGGGACACTGAAGCTTTCTTT. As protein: CSVEVGQGDTEAFF. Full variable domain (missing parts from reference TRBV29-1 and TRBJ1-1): SAVISQKPSRDICQRGTSLTIQCQVDSQVTMMFWYRQQPGQSLTLIATANQGSEATYESGFVIDKFPISRPNLTFSTLTVSNMSPEDSSIYLCSVEVGQGDTEAFFGQGTRLTVV.

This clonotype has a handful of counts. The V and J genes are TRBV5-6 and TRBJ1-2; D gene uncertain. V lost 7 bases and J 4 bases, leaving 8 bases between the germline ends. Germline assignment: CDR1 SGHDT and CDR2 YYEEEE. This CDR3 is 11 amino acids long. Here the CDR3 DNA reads TGTGCCAGCCGGGGTTCCTATGGCTACACCTTC. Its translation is CASRGSYGYTF.

The CDR3 DNA reads TGCAGTGCCCAGAGACCCAATTTTAGAACCGGGACTAGCGGGCGGCGGTCGGGCAATGAGCAGTACTTC. It translates to CSAQRPNFRTGTSGRRSGNEQYF. This rearrangement joins TRBV20-1 to TRBJ2-3, with 12 bases aligning to TRBD2. The end of the DNA fits TRBJ2-7 better, so the J call may be wrong. The CDR3 has 23 amino acids. CDR1 and CDR2 (germline): DFQATT, SNEGSKA (reference sequence).

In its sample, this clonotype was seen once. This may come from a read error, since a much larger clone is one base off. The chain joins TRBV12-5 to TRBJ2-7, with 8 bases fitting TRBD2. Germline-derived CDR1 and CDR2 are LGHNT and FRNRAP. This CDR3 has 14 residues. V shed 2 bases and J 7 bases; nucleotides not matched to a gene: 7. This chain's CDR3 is CASGLPGLAHEQYF. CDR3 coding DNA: TGTGCTAGTGGTTTGCCCGGACTAGCTCATGAGCAGTACTTC.

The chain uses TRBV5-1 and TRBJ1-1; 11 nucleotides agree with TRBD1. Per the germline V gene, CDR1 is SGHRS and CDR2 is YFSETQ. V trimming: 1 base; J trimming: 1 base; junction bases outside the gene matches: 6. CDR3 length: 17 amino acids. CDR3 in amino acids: CASSLRGTGGANTEAFF. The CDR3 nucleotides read TGCGCCAGCAGCTTGAGGGGGACAGGGGGAGCGAACACTGAAGCTTTCTTT.

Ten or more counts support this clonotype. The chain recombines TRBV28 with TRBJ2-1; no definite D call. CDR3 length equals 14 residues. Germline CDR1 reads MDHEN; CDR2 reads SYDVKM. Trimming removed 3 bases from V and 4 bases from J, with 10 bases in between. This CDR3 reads CASSFRGPYNEQFF. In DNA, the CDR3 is TGTGCCAGCAGTTTCCGTGGACCGTACAATGAGCAGTTCTTC.

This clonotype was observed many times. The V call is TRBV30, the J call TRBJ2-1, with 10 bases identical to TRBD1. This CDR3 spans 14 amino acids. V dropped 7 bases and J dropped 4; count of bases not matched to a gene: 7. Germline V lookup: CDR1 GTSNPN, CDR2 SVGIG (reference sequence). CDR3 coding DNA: TGTGCCTCGAATCCGGGACAGGGGTACAATGAGCAGTTCTTC. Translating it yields CASNPGQGYNEQFF.